This note documents a single T cell receptor (beta chain) sequence. Its antigen is undetermined. Preparation of the TCRbeta library was carried out with unique molecular identifiers. TCRdb used MiXCR to reprocess the PCR reads, holding one entry per CDR3 protein. The data contain roughly 570,000 distinct CDR3 sequences, more than 20% of them singletons. The CDR3 spans 15 residues. The ends were cut back, 2 bases at V and 4 bases at J, with 14 bases in the middle. In germline, CDR1 is SEHNR, CDR2 FQNEAQ (reference sequence). The data originate from a study of T-cell reconstitution after alpha-beta-depleted transplantation in children. Findings and caveats of the study: There were reportedly several hundred expanded graft clones from which alpha-beta T cells came about two months after transplant. Diversity and T-cell counts at one year after transplant derived mostly from new T cells. After transplant, high TCRbeta diversity at day 60 in some patients arose from surviving recipient T cells and thymic progenitors.

The sequenced sample was PBMCs, obtained before TCRalphabeta/CD19-depleted stem cell transplant. This TCR was sampled from a boy under two years old with Wiskott-Aldrich syndrome, due to receive a stem cell transplant. The chain is built from TRBV7-9 and TRBJ2-5, with D hard to call. This chain's CDR3 is CASSLRVAEGETQYF. In nucleotides, the CDR3 is TGTGCCAGCAGCTTAAGGGTTGCGGAAGGAGAGACCCAGTACTTC.